A single sample gave rise to the 13 T cell receptor beta chains below, sequenced in a study of CD8 T cells in acute hepatitis C reinfection. Produced via immunoSEQ multiplex PCR; TCRdb's table is partial and in-frame only. The sample includes tens of thousands of clones, around nine tenths of them seen just once. Time point described: naive CD8 control sorted from an acute-time-point sample. The sample consisted of naive CD8+ T cells from PBMCs. The source is a man aged 25 to 45 with chronic hepatitis C.

The chain recombines TRBV27 with TRBJ2-7; the D call may be TRBD1 or TRBD2 (5 bases each). With 1 base removed from V and 0 bases from J, the gap between germline ends came to 7 bases. The CDR3 runs to 14 residues. Germline V gene sequence: CDR1 MNHEY, CDR2 SMNVEV (reference sequence). The DNA of the CDR3 is TGTGCCAGCAGTTTATGGGGGTCCTCCTACGAGCAGTACTTC. Amino acid sequence: CASSLWGSSYEQYF.

The rearrangement joins TRBV7-9 to TRBJ2-1, with a weak D call TRBD2 (5 bases). This CDR3 has 12 residues. CDR1 SEHNR and CDR2 FQNEAQ come from the germline V gene (reference sequence). V shed 4 bases and J shed 5 bases, with 6 bases lying between them. The CDR3 loop reads CASSYGDNEQFF. For the CDR3, the DNA is TGTGCCAGCAGCTACGGGGACAATGAGCAGTTCTTC.

The chain recombines TRBV10-3 with TRBJ2-5; 12 bases match TRBD1. V shed 0 bases, J shed 4 bases, and the junction held 6 bases outside the gene matches. The CDR3 is 17 residues long. The V gene's germline CDR1 is ENHRY and CDR2 SYGVKD. The CDR3: CAISESGTGGLGETQYF. As DNA, the CDR3 is TGTGCCATCAGTGAGTCTGGGACAGGGGGCTTGGGAGAGACCCAGTACTTC.

This chain uses TRBV29-1 with TRBJ2-1, with 7 bases aligning to TRBD2. Germline values: CDR1 SQVTM, CDR2 ANQGSEA. J gave up 4 bases and V 4 bases, and 4 bases lay outside the gene matches. The CDR3 loop spans 13 amino acids. Here the CDR3 reads CSVATSEYNEQFF. The CDR3 nucleotides are TGCAGCGTTGCTACTAGCGAGTACAATGAGCAGTTCTTC.

V gene TRBV6-5 combines with J gene TRBJ2-1; the D is unclear. CDR1 is MNHEY and CDR2 is SVGAGI in the germline V gene. The CDR3 is made up of 13 amino acids. The germline V and J ends were trimmed by 0 bases and 7 bases, with 7 bases remaining between them. DNA of the CDR3: TGTGCCAGCAGTTACTCCCCCGGGAATGAGCAGTTCTTC. It specifies CASSYSPGNEQFF.

The table lists this clone with a few counts. The chain uses TRBV7-9 and TRBJ2-2; no clear D gene. CDR1 is SEHNR, CDR2 FQNEAQ, per germline (reference sequence). Trimming removed 1 base at V and 4 bases at J, with 4 bases between. CDR3 length equals 13 residues. The CDR3 bases are TGTGCCAGCAGCTTAGAGGGCACCGGGGAGCTGTTTTTT. This codes for CASSLEGTGELFF.

The CDR3 DNA follows: TGCGCCAGCAGCCTCGGACTAGCGGGGGTAGAGACCCAGTACTTC. This sequence encodes CASSLGLAGVETQYF. The chain joins TRBV5-1 to TRBJ2-5; 13 bases agree with TRBD2. Per germline, CDR1 SGHRS and CDR2 YFSETQ. V trimming: 4 bases; J trimming: 4 bases; junction bases outside the gene matches: 4. The CDR3 runs 15 residues. The full variable domain, in which reference TRBV5-1 and TRBJ2-5 provide the parts outside the CDR3, is KAGVTQTPRYLIKTRGQQVTLSCSPISGHRSVSWYQQTPGQGLQFLFEYFSETQRNKGNFPGRFSGRQFSNSRSEMNVSTLELGDSALYLCASSLGLAGVETQYFGPGTRLLVL.

This chain links TRBV13 with TRBJ2-5; weak D call: TRBD1 (6 bases). The CDR3 covers 13 residues. V was cut by 4 bases and J by 5 bases, with 11 bases left in between. Germline assignment: CDR1 PRHDT and CDR2 FYEKMQ (reference sequence). CDR3 in amino acids: CASSSTGWETQYF. The CDR3 DNA reads as TGTGCCAGCAGCTCCACAGGGTGGGAGACCCAGTACTTC. The entire variable domain, with the rest obtained from reference TRBV13 and TRBJ2-5, is as follows: AAGVIQSPRHLIKEKRETATLKCYPIPRHDTVYWYQQGPGQDPQFLISFYEKMQSDKGSIPDRFSAQQFSDYHSELNMSSLELGDSALYFCASSSTGWETQYFGPGTRLLVL.

The chain has TRBV19 and TRBJ1-6, with TRBD1 matching 7 bases. In germline, CDR1 is LNHDA, CDR2 SQIVND (reference sequence). The CDR3 has 15 residues. The junction had 12 bases not matched to a gene; V was cut back by 8 bases and J by 8 bases. The CDR3 DNA is TGTGCCAGTTCATGGGACAGTTGGGACTATTCACCCCTCCACTTT. Its protein is CASSWDSWDYSPLHF.

The V and J genes are TRBV27 and TRBJ2-6; no reliable D call. Trimming cost V 8 bases and J 1 base, with 9 bases left between them. The germline gives CDR1 MNHEY, CDR2 SMNVEV (reference sequence). The CDR3 is 14 amino acids. The DNA of the CDR3 is TGTGCCAGCCAGAGTTTATCTGGGGCCAACGTCCTGACTTTC. Encoded protein: CASQSLSGANVLTF.

This rearrangement joins TRBV6-6 to TRBJ2-7, with TRBD2 identical over 7 bases. Germline CDR1 MNHNY, CDR2 SVGAGI (reference sequence). The CDR3 consists of 14 residues. V shed 7 bases and J 7 bases; nucleotides not matched to a gene: 13. CDR3 DNA: TGTGCCAGCACTCAGCGGGATCGCACGAATGAGCAGTACTTC. As protein: CASTQRDRTNEQYF.

The chain recombines TRBV5-6 with TRBJ1-2; D gene unclear. Trimming removed 0 bases at V and 4 bases at J, with 4 bases between. Germline CDR1 is SGHDT and CDR2 is YYEEEE. This CDR3 is built from 12 residues. CDR3 sequence reads: CASSLDTYGYTF. The CDR3 bases are TGTGCCAGCAGCTTGGATACCTATGGCTACACCTTC.

This rearrangement joins TRBV19 to TRBJ2-6, with a weak D call TRBD1 (5 bases). The germline CDR1 and CDR2 sequences are LNHDA and SQIVND (reference sequence). This CDR3 has 15 amino acids. Trimming took 3 bases from V and 2 from J, leaving 8 bases between them. In nucleotides, the CDR3 is TGTGCCAGTAGTATTTGGGGCCCTGGGGCCAACGTCCTGACTTTC. It specifies CASSIWGPGANVLTF.